This TCR beta chain was observed in a study of blood T cells in healthy people across ages. Study results and limitations: Diversity of TCR beta correlated strongly with naive T cell percentage.

Comments on this clonotype: Its antigen is undetermined.

The study recruited healthy Caucasian donors from Russia who were aged about 6 to 90. Then a second PCR, running roughly 7 to 11 cycles, was carried out with a sample-barcoded 5' primer and a J-beta primer mix. TCRdb re-called the 5' RACE reads through MiXCR, storing one row per CDR3 protein. The profile shows almost 800,000 distinct CDR3 sequences, roughly 64% of them singletons. This TCR came from a man aged 30 to 39 in good health. Sequenced: blood.

The CDR3 region is CSVQGQGGSNYGYTF. Here the CDR3 DNA reads TGCAGCGTCCAAGGACAGGGGGGGTCTAACTATGGCTACACCTTC. The chain uses TRBV29-1 and TRBJ1-2; TRBD1 aligns across 10 bases. V gave up 6 bases and J gave up 0 bases; unmatched junction bases: 7. The CDR3 has 15 residues. Germline-derived CDR1 and CDR2 are SQVTM and ANQGSEA.